The 7 T cell receptor beta chains given below trace back to one sample, sequenced in a study of blood T cell repertoires in COVID-19 (dated by TCRdb to 2019 to 2021). Libraries came from the immunoSEQ multiplex PCR assay. TCRdb mirrors the immuneACCESS table, restricted to in-frame sequences. Some clones are absent from its copies; in checked studies, under half trace to an unresolved V gene, and the reason for the others is unknown. Recorded for this sample are around 100,000 clones; about 85% of them occurred a single time. Approximately 2% of the sample is held by the ten biggest clonotypes. The sample taken for sequencing was peripheral blood. The receptors stem from a man aged 45-60 years with active COVID-19.

This clone was detected once. The chain combines TRBV20-1 with TRBJ1-1; D not resolved. There are 11 residues in the CDR3. CDR1 and CDR2 from the germline V gene are DFQATT and SNEGSKA (reference sequence). V lost 3 bases, J lost 4 bases, and 6 bases lay in between. The CDR3 spells CSARLGTEAFF. The DNA for the CDR3 is TGCAGTGCTAGGCTCGGCACTGAAGCTTTCTTT.

This chain uses TRBV27 with TRBJ1-2, with 7 bases identical to TRBD1. Trimming took 6 bases from V and 5 from J; bases not matched to a gene: 12. Germline V gives CDR1 MNHEY, CDR2 SMNVEV (reference sequence). The CDR3 runs to 15 residues. CDR3 nucleotide sequence: TGTGCCAGCAGACGCCGGGACAGTGGGCGGTATGGCTACACCTTC. It is translated as CASRRRDSGRYGYTF.

V is TRBV7-2 and J is TRBJ2-5, with TRBD1 identical over 7 bases. This CDR3 comprises 14 residues. Trimming took 1 base from V and 4 from J; bases not matched to a gene: 3. Per germline, CDR1 SGHTA and CDR2 FQGNSA. The CDR3 reads CASSLGDSRETQYF. The CDR3 DNA reads TGTGCCAGCAGCTTAGGGGACAGCCGAGAGACCCAGTACTTC.

The gene calls are TRBV4-1 and TRBJ2-2; 7 nucleotides align to TRBD1. There are 14 residues in the CDR3. Losses at the gene ends were 3 bases for V and 3 bases for J; bases not matched to a gene: 1. Germline-derived CDR1 and CDR2 are MGHRA and YSYEKL. The CDR3 protein is CASSQGQYTGELFF. CDR3 coding DNA: TGCGCCAGCAGCCAGGGACAGTACACCGGGGAGCTGTTTTTT.

The rearrangement links TRBV30 to TRBJ2-7; 9 bases fit TRBD1. Germline V CDR1 and CDR2: GTSNPN, SVGIG (reference sequence). Losses at the gene ends were 3 bases for V and 6 bases for J; bases not matched to a gene: 3. The CDR3 has 12 residues. DNA of the CDR3: TGTGCCTGGAGGGGACAGGGAACCGAGCAGTACTTC. Translated: CAWRGQGTEQYF.

This chain joins TRBV2 and TRBJ2-1; D gene unclear. The V end lost 3 bases, the J end lost 5 bases, and 8 bases lay between the germline ends. In germline, CDR1 is SNHLY, CDR2 FYNNEI. This CDR3 region has 13 residues. CDR3 in DNA: TGTGCCAGCAGTGAGGAGAGCGACAATGAGCAGTTCTTC. Its protein product is CASSEESDNEQFF.

V usage is TRBV5-1 and J usage is TRBJ2-1; 8 bases map to TRBD2. Germline CDR1 and CDR2: SGHRS and YFSETQ. Germline trimming cut 4 bases from V and 6 bases from J; bases unmatched to any gene: 6. This CDR3 is 14 amino acids long. CDR3: CASSRWAGGNEQFF. DNA of the CDR3: TGCGCCAGCAGCCGGTGGGCGGGGGGCAATGAGCAGTTCTTC. The whole variable domain, filled in from reference TRBV5-1 and TRBJ2-1, reads KAGVTQTPRYLIKTRGQQVTLSCSPISGHRSVSWYQQTPGQGLQFLFEYFSETQRNKGNFPGRFSGRQFSNSRSEMNVSTLELGDSALYLCASSRWAGGNEQFFGPGTRLTVL.